This T cell receptor beta chain was sequenced in a study of T-cell memory formation after mild COVID-19. The study, taken as a whole, reports: Largely, contracting CD4+ clones fell within CM and EM, and contracting CD8+ clones within EMRA.

As for this clonotype: Antigen: not known.

One entry per CDR3 protein results from TCRdb running MiXCR on the 5' RACE reads. Of approximately 150,000 distinct CDR3 sequences listed, roughly 19% are singletons. This clonotype originated in an adult woman who had mild COVID-19 (a few samples of this study predate the infection). Cell type and time point are not known. Sequencing used PBMCs or a T cell subset sorted from them (not recorded which).

The CDR3 nucleotides are TGCGCCAGCAGCTTGGCTGGAGCGGGGGTAGATGAGCAGTTCTTC. This sequence encodes CASSLAGAGVDEQFF. The genes are TRBV5-1 and TRBJ2-1; 8 bases map to TRBD2. This CDR3 has 15 residues. Germline V lookup: CDR1 SGHRS, CDR2 YFSETQ. The ends lost 0 bases at V and 8 bases at J; junction bases unmatched: 7.